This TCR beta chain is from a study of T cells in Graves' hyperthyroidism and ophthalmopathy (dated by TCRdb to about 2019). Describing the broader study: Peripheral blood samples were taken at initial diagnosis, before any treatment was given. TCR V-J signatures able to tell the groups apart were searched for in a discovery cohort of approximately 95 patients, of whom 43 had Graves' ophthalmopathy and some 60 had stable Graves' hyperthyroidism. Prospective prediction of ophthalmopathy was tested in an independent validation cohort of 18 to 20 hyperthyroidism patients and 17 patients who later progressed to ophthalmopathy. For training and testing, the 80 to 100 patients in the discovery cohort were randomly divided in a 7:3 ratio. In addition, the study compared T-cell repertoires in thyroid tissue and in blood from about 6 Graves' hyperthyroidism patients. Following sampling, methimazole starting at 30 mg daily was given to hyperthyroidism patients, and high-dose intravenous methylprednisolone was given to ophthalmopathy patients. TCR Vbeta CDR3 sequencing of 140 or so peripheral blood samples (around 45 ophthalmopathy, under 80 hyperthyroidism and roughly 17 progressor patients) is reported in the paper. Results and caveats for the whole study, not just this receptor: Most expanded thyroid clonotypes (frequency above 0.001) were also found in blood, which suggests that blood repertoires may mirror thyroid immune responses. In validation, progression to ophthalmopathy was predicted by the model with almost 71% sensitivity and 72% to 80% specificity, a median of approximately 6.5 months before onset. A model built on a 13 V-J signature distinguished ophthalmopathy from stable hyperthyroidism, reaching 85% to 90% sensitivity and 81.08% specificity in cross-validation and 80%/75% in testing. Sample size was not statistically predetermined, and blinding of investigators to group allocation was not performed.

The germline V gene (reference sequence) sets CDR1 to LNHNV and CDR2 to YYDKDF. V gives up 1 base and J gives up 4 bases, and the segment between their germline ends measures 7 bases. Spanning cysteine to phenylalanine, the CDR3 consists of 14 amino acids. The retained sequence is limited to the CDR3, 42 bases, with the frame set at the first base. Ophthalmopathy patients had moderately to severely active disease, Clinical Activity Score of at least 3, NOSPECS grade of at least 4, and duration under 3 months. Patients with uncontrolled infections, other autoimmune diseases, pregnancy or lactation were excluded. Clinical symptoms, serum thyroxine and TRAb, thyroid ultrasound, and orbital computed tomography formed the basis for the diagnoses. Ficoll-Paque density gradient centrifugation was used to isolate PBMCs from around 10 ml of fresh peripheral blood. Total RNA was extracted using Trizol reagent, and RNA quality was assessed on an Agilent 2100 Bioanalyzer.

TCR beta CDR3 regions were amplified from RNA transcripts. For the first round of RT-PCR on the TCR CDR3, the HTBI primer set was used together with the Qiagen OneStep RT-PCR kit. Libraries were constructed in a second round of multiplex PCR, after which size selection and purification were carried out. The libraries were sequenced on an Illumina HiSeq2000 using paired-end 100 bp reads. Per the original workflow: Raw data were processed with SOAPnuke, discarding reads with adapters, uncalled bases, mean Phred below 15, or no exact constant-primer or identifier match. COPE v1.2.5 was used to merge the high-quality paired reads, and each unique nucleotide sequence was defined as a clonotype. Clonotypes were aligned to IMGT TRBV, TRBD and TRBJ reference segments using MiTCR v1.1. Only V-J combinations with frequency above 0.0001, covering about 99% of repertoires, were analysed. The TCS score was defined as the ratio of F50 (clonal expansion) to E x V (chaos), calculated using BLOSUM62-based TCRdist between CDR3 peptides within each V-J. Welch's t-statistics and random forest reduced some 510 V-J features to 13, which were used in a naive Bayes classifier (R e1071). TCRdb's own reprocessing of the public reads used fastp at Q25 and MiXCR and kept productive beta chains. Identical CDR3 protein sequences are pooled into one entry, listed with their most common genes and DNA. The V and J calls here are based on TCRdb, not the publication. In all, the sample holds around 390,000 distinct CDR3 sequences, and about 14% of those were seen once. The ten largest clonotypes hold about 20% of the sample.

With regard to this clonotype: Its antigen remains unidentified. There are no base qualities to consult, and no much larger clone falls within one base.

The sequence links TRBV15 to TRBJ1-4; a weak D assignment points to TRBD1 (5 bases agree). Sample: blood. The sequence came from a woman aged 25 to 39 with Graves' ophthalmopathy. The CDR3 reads CATSRGQINEKLFF. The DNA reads TGTGCCACCAGCAGAGGACAGATTAATGAAAAACTGTTTTTT. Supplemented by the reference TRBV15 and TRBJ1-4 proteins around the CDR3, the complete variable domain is DAMVIQNPRYQVTQFGKPVTLSCSQTLNHNVMYWYQQKSSQAPKLLFHYYDKDFNNEADTPDNFQSRRPNTSFCFLDIRSPGLGDTAMYLCATSRGQINEKLFFGSGTQLSVL.